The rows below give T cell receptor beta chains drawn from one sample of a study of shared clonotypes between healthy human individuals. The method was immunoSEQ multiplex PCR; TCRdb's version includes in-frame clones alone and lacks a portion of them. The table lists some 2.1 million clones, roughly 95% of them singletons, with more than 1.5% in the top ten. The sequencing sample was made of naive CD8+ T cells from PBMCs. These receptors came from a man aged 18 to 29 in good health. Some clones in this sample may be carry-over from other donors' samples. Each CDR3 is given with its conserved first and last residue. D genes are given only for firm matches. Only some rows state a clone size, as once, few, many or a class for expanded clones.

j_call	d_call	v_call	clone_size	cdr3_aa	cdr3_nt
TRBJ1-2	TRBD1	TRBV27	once	CASSLFTGGRYGYTF	TGTGCCAGCAGTTTATTTACAGGGGGCCGGTATGGCTACACCTTC
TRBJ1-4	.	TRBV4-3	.	CASSPLYDRQEEKLFF	TGCGCCAGCAGCCCGCTATACGACAGGCAGGAGGAAAAACTGTTTTTT
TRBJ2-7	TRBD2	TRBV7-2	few	CASSLVAGGTYEQYF	TGTGCCAGCAGCTTAGTAGCGGGAGGGACCTACGAGCAGTACTTC
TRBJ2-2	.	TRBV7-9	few	CASSPGTGELFF	TGTGCCAGCAGCCCAGGGACCGGGGAGCTGTTTTTT
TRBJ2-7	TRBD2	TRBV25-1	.	CASSEPLAGEGEQYF	TGTGCCAGCAGTGAACCACTAGCGGGAGAAGGCGAGCAGTACTTC
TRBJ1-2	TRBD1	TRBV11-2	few	CASSLPGTGAHSGYTF	TGTGCCAGCAGCTTACCCGGGACAGGGGCGCACAGTGGCTACACCTTC
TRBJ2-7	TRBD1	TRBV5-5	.	CASSGGTGKGYEQYF	TGTGCCAGCAGCGGGGGGACAGGGAAGGGGTACGAGCAGTACTTC
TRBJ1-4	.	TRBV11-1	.	CASSLEAGANEKLFF	TGTGCCAGCAGCTTAGAGGCGGGAGCTAATGAAAAACTGTTTTTT
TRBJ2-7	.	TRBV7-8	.	CASSLAQRREQYF	TGTGCCAGCAGCTTAGCACAGCGGCGGGAGCAGTACTTC
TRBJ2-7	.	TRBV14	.	CASSQVSPESYEQYF	TGTGCCAGCAGCCAAGTCAGTCCGGAGTCCTACGAGCAGTACTTC
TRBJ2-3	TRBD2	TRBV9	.	CASSVAPLAGRSDTQYF	TGTGCCAGCAGCGTCGCCCCCTTAGCGGGACGGTCAGATACGCAGTATTTT
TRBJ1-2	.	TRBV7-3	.	CASSATGSPGYTF	TGTGCCAGCAGCGCTACAGGGTCCCCTGGCTACACCTTC
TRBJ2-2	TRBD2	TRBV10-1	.	CASSESGGAGELFF	TGCGCCAGCAGTGAGTCGGGGGGGGCCGGGGAGCTGTTTTTT
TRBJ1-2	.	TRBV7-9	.	CASSLFRNPEGYTF	TGTGCCAGCAGCTTATTTAGAAACCCGGAGGGCTACACCTTC
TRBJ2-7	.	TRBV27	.	CASSLVGARPYEQYF	TGTGCCAGCAGTTTAGTGGGGGCGAGGCCCTACGAGCAGTACTTC
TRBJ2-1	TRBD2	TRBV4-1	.	CASSQEPYGRARHEQFF	TGCGCCAGCAGCCAAGAACCATACGGGAGGGCCCGACATGAGCAGTTCTTC
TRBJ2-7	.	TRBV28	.	CASSLNAGQGGYEQYF	TGTGCCAGCAGTTTAAATGCCGGCCAGGGGGGGTACGAGCAGTACTTC
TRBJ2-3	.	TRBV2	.	CASSEWRDSTDTQYF	TGTGCCAGCAGTGAATGGCGGGATAGCACAGATACGCAGTATTTT
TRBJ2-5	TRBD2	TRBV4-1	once	CASSRGTSGRNQETQYF	TGCGCCAGCAGCCGGGGGACTAGCGGGAGGAACCAAGAGACCCAGTACTTC
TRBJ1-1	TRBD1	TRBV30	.	CAWSTGTGVPEAFF	TGTGCCTGGAGTACAGGGACAGGGGTTCCAGAAGCTTTCTTT
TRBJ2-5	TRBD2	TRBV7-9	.	CASSLYRAGQETQYF	TGTGCCAGCAGCTTATATCGAGCGGGACAAGAGACCCAGTACTTC
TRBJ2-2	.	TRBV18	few	CASSLGAGTGELFF	TGTGCCAGCTCACTCGGAGCCGGTACCGGGGAGCTGTTTTTT
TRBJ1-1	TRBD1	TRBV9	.	CASSVGPRTGTNTEAFF	TGTGCCAGCAGCGTAGGGCCGCGGACAGGGACGAACACTGAAGCTTTCTTT
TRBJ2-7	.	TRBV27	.	CASTLVGGGYEQYF	TGTGCCAGCACTCTCGTCGGGGGAGGCTACGAGCAGTACTTC
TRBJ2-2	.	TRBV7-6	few	CASSFDTGELFF	TGTGCCAGCAGCTTTGACACCGGGGAGCTGTTTTTT
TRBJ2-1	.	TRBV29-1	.	CSVEGGDSYNEQFF	TGCAGCGTTGAAGGCGGGGACTCCTACAATGAGCAGTTCTTC
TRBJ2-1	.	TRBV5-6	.	CASSYLSSYNEQFF	TGTGCCAGCAGCTACCTGAGCTCCTACAATGAGCAGTTCTTC
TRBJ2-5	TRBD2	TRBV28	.	CASSPRLAGVEETQYF	TGTGCCAGCAGTCCCCGACTAGCGGGAGTCGAAGAGACCCAGTACTTC
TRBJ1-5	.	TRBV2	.	CASSEGEDQPQHF	TGTGCCAGCTCCGAAGGGGAGGATCAGCCCCAGCATTTT